The source of this TCR beta chain is a study of regulatory T cells in long-lasting Graves disease. Study-level background: For a period under 3 months, newly diagnosed Graves' patients had taken antithyroid drugs.

Library construction for TCR beta used iRepertoire HTBI primers and Arm-PCR of CDR3 regions. MiXCR, applied by TCRdb to the multiplex PCR reads, yields one record per CDR3 protein. The sample has under 450,000 distinct CDR3 sequences, roughly 16% seen once. Trimming cost V 3 bases and J 12 bases, with 15 bases left between them. CDR3 length: 12 amino acids. The germline CDR1 and CDR2 sequences are LNHDA and SQIVND (reference sequence). There are many counts of this clonotype. Specified time point: newly diagnosed GD, antithyroid drugs for less than 3 months. TCR sequences were obtained from RNA taken from PBMCs. The sample also formed part of further work on T cells in Graves' hyperthyroidism and ophthalmopathy.

The rearrangement joins TRBV19 to TRBJ2-7; no clear D. The sequence was obtained from a woman aged 18-30 years with Graves disease. Here the sequenced sample was peripheral blood mononuclear cells (PBMCs), taken at new diagnosis, from a patient treated with antithyroid drugs. The CDR3 region is CASSMLSGRAYF. In nucleotides, the CDR3 is TGTGCCAGTAGTATGCTCTCAGGACGTGCGTACTTC.